One sample yielded the 9 T cell receptor beta chains listed below, sequenced in a study of regulatory T cells in long-lasting Graves disease. Arm-PCR of CDR3 regions with iRepertoire HTBI primers generated TCR beta libraries. TCRdb independently ran MiXCR on the multiplex PCR reads; one entry per CDR3 protein. Here the sample spans 300,000 to 500,000 distinct CDR3 sequences, around 20% being singletons. Noted time point: persistent/refractory GD, antithyroid drugs over 5 years with positive TRAb. PBMCs were the source of the RNA used for TCR sequencing. The sequenced sample was peripheral blood mononuclear cells (PBMCs), obtained when the disease was refractory, from a patient treated with antithyroid drugs. The receptors stem from a female donor with Graves disease.

The rearrangement joins TRBV9 to TRBJ1-6; tentatively, D is TRBD1 (5 bases). With 3 bases removed from V and 0 bases from J, the gap between germline ends came to 7 bases. CDR1 SGDLS and CDR2 YYNGEE come from the germline V gene. The CDR3 length is 15 residues. For the CDR3, the DNA is TGTGCCAGCAGCGCGGGACCCTCCTATAATTCACCCCTCCACTTT. Protein sequence: CASSAGPSYNSPLHF.

This clonotype was seen repeatedly, ten times or more. The chain combines TRBV3-1 with TRBJ2-5; D remains ambiguous. This CDR3 comprises 13 residues. V lost 0 bases, J lost 4 bases, and 6 bases lay in between. CDR1 LGHDT and CDR2 YNNKEL come from the germline V gene (reference sequence). CDR3 coding DNA: TGTGCCAGCAGCCAAGATGGCCCAGAGACCCAGTACTTC. This encodes CASSQDGPETQYF.

The chain uses TRBV6-1 and TRBJ1-1; D unclear. Between the trimmed V and J ends, which lost 8 bases and 1 base, there was a span of 11 bases. Germline lookup yields CDR1 MNHNS and CDR2 SASEGT. CDR3 size: 13 residues. Here the CDR3 reads CASAAARNTEAFF. The CDR3 region has the DNA TGTGCCAGCGCAGCCGCCCGGAACACTGAAGCTTTCTTT.

This clonotype was seen only a few times. V usage is TRBV30 and J usage is TRBJ2-2; D is unresolved. V lost 0 bases and J lost 0, with 5 bases in between. The CDR3 extends over 14 amino acids. Germline V gives CDR1 GTSNPN, CDR2 SVGIG (reference sequence). CDR3 DNA sequence: TGTGCCTGGAGTGTAGGATCGAACACCGGGGAGCTGTTTTTT. It yields the protein CAWSVGSNTGELFF. Drawing the rest from reference TRBV30 and TRBJ2-2, the complete variable domain is SQTIHQWPATLVQPVGSPLSLECTVEGTSNPNLYWYRQAAGRGLQLLFYSVGIGQISSEVPQNLSASRPQDRQFILSSKKLLLSDSGFYLCAWSVGSNTGELFFGEGSRLTVL.

This clonotype was picked up a small number of times. The V and J genes are TRBV27 and TRBJ1-4, with D perhaps matching TRBD1 (5 bases). The CDR3 runs 18 residues. Trimming took 0 bases from V and 5 from J, leaving 19 bases between them. Germline lookup yields CDR1 MNHEY and CDR2 SMNVEV (reference sequence). The DNA of the CDR3 is TGTGCCAGCAGTTTATCGATCCACGACAGCCACTTAAATGAAAAACTGTTTTTT. It encodes CASSLSIHDSHLNEKLFF.

Many counts were recorded for this clonotype. The chain recombines TRBV20-1 with TRBJ1-2; tentative D call: TRBD1 (5 bases). This CDR3 comprises 12 residues. Germline values: CDR1 DFQATT, CDR2 SNEGSKA (reference sequence). V was cut by 5 bases and J by 1 base, with 8 bases left in between. CDR3 sequence reads: CSAETVNYGYTF. The DNA of the CDR3 is TGCAGTGCTGAGACAGTTAACTATGGCTACACCTTC.

This clonotype was picked up many times. The rearrangement links TRBV20-1 to TRBJ2-7; no clear D gene. The germline V and J ends were trimmed by 1 base and 0 bases, with 7 bases remaining between them. CDR1 DFQATT and CDR2 SNEGSKA come from the germline V gene (reference sequence). CDR3 length equals 13 residues. The CDR3 here is CSARVVNSYEQYF. In DNA form, the CDR3 reads TGCAGTGCTAGAGTCGTTAACTCCTACGAGCAGTACTTC.

This clonotype has a count of ten or more. The chain is built from TRBV20-1 and TRBJ1-2; possible D gene TRBD1, 6 bases. CDR1 and CDR2 from the germline V gene are DFQATT and SNEGSKA (reference sequence). V gave up 6 bases and J gave up 2 bases, with 16 bases separating them. This CDR3 has 14 amino acids. CDR3 DNA sequence: TGCAGTGCCAGGCGAACAGGGACCAACTATGGCTACACCTTC. Its protein is CSARRTGTNYGYTF.

This clonotype occurred many times. This sequence joins TRBV12-3 or TRBV12-4 and TRBJ1-5, with TRBD1 matching 7 bases. J lost 3 bases, V lost 7 bases, and 6 bases had no gene match. This CDR3 comprises 14 residues. CDR3: CASTRTGDNQPQHF. CDR3 bases: TGTGCCAGCACCAGGACAGGCGACAATCAGCCCCAGCATTTT.